The clone carrying this TCR beta chain has a count of ten or more. Antigen: not known. These data are taken from a study of post-analysis software for immune sequencing data. Incorporated into the TCR beta cDNA libraries were unique molecular identifiers, which served to reduce PCR and sequencing biases. TCRdb redid the calling of the PCR reads with MiXCR, one entry per CDR3 protein. The sample lists fewer than 550,000 distinct CDR3 sequences, approximately 31% occurring once. Study-wide points: Higher frequency in patients than in controls was seen for about five TRBV segments, with TRBV5-6, TRBV5-1 and TRBV20-1 among them.

J gave up 2 bases and V 4 bases, and 6 bases lay outside the gene matches. This CDR3 is 16 amino acids long. CDR1 is LNHNV and CDR2 is YYDKDF in the germline V gene (reference sequence). The chain uses TRBV15 and TRBJ2-5, with 11 bases identical to TRBD2. The source material was blood. The receptor was derived from a girl aged 2 to 17 with multiple sclerosis. This chain's CDR3 is CATSTLLAGAQETQYF. The CDR3 DNA sequence: TGTGCCACCAGCACTTTACTAGCGGGGGCTCAAGAGACCCAGTACTTC.